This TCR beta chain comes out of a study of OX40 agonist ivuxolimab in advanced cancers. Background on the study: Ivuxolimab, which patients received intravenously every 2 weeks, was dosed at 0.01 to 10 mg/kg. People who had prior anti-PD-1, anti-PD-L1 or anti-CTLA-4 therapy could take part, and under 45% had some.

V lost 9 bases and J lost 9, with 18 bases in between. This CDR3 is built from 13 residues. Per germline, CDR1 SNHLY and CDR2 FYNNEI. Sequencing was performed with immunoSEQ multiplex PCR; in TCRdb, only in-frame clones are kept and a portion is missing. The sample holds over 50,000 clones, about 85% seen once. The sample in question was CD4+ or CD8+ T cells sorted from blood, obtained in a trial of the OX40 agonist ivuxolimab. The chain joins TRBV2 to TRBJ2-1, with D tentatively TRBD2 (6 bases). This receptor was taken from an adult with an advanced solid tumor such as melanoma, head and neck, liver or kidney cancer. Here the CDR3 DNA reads TGTGCCAGTCTTCCCTTAAAAGCGGGTGAGCAGTTCTTC. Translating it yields CASLPLKAGEQFF.